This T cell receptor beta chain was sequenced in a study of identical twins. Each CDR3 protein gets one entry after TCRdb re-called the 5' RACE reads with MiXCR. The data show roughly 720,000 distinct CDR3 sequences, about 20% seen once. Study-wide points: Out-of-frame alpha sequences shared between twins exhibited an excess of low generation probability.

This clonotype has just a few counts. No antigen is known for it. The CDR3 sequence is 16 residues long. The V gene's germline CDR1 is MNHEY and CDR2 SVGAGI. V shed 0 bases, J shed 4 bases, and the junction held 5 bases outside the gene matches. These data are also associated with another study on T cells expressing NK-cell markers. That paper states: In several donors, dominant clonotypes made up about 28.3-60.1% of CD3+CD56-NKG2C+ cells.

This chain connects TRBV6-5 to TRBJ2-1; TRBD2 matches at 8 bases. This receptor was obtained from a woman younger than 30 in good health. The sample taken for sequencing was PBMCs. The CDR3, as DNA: TGTGCCAGCAGTTACTCGGTGAGCGGGGGTTACAATGAGCAGTTCTTC. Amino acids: CASSYSVSGGYNEQFF.